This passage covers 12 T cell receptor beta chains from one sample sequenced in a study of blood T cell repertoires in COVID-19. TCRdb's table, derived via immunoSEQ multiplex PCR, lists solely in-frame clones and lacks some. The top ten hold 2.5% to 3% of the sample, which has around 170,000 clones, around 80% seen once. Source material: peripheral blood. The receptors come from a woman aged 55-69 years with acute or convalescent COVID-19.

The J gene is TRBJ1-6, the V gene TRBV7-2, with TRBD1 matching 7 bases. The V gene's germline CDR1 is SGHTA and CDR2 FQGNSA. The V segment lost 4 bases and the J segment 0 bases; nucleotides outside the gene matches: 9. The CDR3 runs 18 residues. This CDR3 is CASSSGDSLFSYNSPLHF. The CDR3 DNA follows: TGTGCCAGCAGCTCTGGGGACAGCCTATTCTCCTATAATTCACCCCTCCACTTT.

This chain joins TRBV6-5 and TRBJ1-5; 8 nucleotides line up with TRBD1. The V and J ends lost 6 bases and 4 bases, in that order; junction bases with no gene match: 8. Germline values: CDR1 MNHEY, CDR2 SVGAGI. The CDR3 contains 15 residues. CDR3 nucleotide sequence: TGTGCCAGCAGGCTTGCAGGGGGCCGGAATCAGCCCCAGCATTTT. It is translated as CASRLAGGRNQPQHF.

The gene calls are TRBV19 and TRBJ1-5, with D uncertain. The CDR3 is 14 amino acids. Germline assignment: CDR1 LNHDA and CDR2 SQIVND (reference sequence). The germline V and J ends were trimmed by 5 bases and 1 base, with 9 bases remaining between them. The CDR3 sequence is CASSLAHSNQPQHF. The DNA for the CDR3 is TGTGCCAGTAGTCTGGCTCACAGCAATCAGCCCCAGCATTTT.

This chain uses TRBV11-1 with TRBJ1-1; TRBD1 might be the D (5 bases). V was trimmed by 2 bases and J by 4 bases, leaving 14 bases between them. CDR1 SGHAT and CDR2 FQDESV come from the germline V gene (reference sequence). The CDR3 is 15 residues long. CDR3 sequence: CASSLRPQGPTEAFF. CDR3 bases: TGTGCCAGCAGCTTACGTCCCCAGGGCCCCACTGAAGCTTTCTTT. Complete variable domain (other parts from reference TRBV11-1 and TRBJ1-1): EAEVAQSPRYKITEKSQAVAFWCDPISGHATLYWYRQILGQGPELLVQFQDESVVDDSQLPKDRFSAERLKGVDSTLKIQPAELGDSAMYLCASSLRPQGPTEAFFGQGTRLTVV.

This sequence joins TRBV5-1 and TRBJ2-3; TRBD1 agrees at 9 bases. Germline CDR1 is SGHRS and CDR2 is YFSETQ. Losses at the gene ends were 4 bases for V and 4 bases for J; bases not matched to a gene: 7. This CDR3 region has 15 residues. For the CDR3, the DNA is TGCGCCAGCAGCGTACAGGGGGCCGGAGCAGATACGCAGTATTTT. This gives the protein CASSVQGAGADTQYF.

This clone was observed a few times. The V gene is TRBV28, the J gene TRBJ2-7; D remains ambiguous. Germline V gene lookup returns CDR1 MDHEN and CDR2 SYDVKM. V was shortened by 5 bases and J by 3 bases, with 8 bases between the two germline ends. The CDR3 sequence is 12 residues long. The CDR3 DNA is TGTGCCAGCAGTGACAACTTCTACGAGCAGTACTTC. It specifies CASSDNFYEQYF.

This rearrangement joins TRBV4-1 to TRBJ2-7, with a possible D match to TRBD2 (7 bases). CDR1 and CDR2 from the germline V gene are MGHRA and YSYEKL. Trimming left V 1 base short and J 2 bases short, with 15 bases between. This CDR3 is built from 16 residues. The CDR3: CASSQGGGGRPYEQYF. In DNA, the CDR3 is TGCGCCAGCAGCCAAGGTGGGGGGGGCCGTCCCTACGAGCAGTACTTC.

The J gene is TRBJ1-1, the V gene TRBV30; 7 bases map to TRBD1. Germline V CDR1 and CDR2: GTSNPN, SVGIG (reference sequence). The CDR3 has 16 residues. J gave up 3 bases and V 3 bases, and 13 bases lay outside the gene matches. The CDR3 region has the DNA TGTGCCTGGAGGGGCATGGGGACAGTTGGGGACACTGAAGCTTTCTTT. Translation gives CAWRGMGTVGDTEAFF.

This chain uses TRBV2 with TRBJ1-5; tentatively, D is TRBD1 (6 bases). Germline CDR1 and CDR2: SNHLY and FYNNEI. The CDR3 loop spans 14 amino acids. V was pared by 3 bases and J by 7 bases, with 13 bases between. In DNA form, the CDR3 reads TGTGCCAGCAGTGACTTGGACAGCAGGCAGCCCCAGCATTTT. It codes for CASSDLDSRQPQHF.

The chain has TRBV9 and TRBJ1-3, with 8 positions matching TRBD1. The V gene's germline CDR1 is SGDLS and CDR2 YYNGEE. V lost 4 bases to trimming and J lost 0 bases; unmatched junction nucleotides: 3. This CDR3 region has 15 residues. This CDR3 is CASSWGQDSGNTIYF. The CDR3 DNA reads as TGTGCCAGCAGCTGGGGACAGGACTCTGGAAACACCATATATTTT.

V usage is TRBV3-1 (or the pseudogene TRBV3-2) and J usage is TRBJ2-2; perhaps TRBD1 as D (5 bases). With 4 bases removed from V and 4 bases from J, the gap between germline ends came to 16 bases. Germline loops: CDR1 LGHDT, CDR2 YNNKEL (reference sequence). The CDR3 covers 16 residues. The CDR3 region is CASSPTGQGGTGELFF. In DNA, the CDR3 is TGTGCCAGCAGCCCCACGGGTCAGGGCGGCACCGGGGAGCTGTTTTTT.

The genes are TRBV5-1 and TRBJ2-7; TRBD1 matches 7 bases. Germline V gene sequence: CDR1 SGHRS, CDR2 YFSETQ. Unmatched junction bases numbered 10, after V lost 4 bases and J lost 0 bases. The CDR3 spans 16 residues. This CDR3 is CASSATGTASSYEQYF. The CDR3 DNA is TGCGCCAGCAGCGCGACCGGGACAGCTAGCTCCTACGAGCAGTACTTC.